This entry features one TCR beta chain sequence. Its antigen is still unknown. Qualities for individual bases were not recorded, and no much larger clone is one base off. Collaborating institutions collected whole blood in K2EDTA tubes following their own protocols. Collaborator samples were shipped for TCRbeta analysis as frozen whole blood, isolated PBMCs, or DNA extracted from either sample type. TCRbeta CDR3 regions were amplified from genomic DNA using the immunoSEQ Assay, a bias-controlled multiplex PCR. Concerning the study's data processing: The number of nucleated cells in each sample was estimated from the amplification of reference gene primers within the assay. To quantify the absolute abundance of each unique TCRbeta CDR3 rearrangement, sequence reads were collapsed and filtered. For each sample, productive Simpson clonality was calculated as the square root of Simpson's diversity index across productive rearrangements. TCRdb holds this immuneACCESS table with in-frame rearrangements only. Some clones are missing; in checked studies, unresolved V genes explain under half, and the rest has no known cause. V and J calls and clone size follow that table, whereas D and trimming were derived from the DNA. The sample contains approximately 37,000 clones, roughly 88% of them found a single time. Less than 10% of the sample is in the top ten clones.

CDR1 MDHEN and CDR2 SYDVKM were looked up in the germline V gene. The CDR3 starts with the cysteine, ends with the phenylalanine, and has 11 residues. Only the CDR3 portion is preserved as DNA: 33 bases, with reading frame beginning at the first base. V sheds 11 bases and J sheds 3 bases, leaving 8 bases between their ends. This sample was taken from a study of blood T cell repertoires in COVID-19 (dated by TCRdb to the early 2020s). As for the study more broadly: Samples from collaborators originated in the United States, Italy and Spain and spanned both the acute and convalescent phases of COVID-19. Sample metadata almost always included a de-identified subject ID, COVID-19 status, age in years and sex. The prospective study material was composed of cDNA or gDNA derived from T cells, B-cell-depleted T cells, or PBMCs. Subjects who had been exposed to COVID-19, were actively infected with it, or had recovered from it provided the deeply sampled blood TCRbeta repertoires that made up the dataset. Where available, HLA class I and class II types were taken from metadata supplied by the sample provider and were not determined by assay-based typing. The repertoires were released in a freely available public database meant as a resource for research on the immune response to SARS-CoV-2. The samples were drawn from two sources: the first 160 participants of the ongoing ImmuneRACE study, and fewer than 1,500 subjects contributed by 6 global collaborators.

General conclusions and limits of the study: How much clinical and demographic metadata was included differed by source and by participant, and the metadata was provided uncurated.

This sequence uses TRBV28 and TRBJ1-3; the D gene remains uncertain. The sequence was collected from a human donor in a cohort sampled during active COVID-19. Sequenced: peripheral blood. The CDR3 sequence is CAAYFGNTIYF. The base sequence is TGTGCCGCCTATTTTGGAAACACCATATATTTT.